These T cell receptor beta chains were read from a single sample in a study of post-analysis software for immune sequencing data. MiXCR, applied by TCRdb to the PCR reads, yields one record per CDR3 protein. The table shows approximately 730,000 distinct CDR3 sequences, with just over 45% occurring only once. The sample consisted of blood. Source of these receptors: a girl aged 10 to 17 with multiple sclerosis. The CDR3 runs from the conserved cysteine through the conserved F or W. The D gene is left open where the match is weak. Some rows mark clone size as missing; the rest say once, few, many or name a class of expanded clone.

CASSTTGVGNSPLHF	TGTGCCAGCAGCACCACAGGGGTCGGTAATTCACCCCTCCACTTT	TRBV7-9	-	TRBD1	TRBJ1-6
CSVIFRTEAFF	TGCAGCGTTATTTTTCGCACTGAAGCTTTCTTT	TRBV29-1	-	-	TRBJ1-1
CASSRRGPLPTEQYF	TGTGCCAGCAGTCGTCGGGGTCCGTTACCTACGGAGCAGTACTTC	TRBV6-5	-	-	TRBJ2-7
CANLSGHPVYYEQYF	TGTGCCAACCTTTCCGGCCACCCGGTCTACTACGAGCAGTACTTC	TRBV12-3/TRBV12-4	few	-	TRBJ2-7
CASISGVEQFF	TGTGCCAGCATTAGCGGGGTTGAGCAGTTCTTC	TRBV7-9	-	TRBD2	TRBJ2-1
CSVGEETQYF	TGCAGCGTTGGTGAAGAGACCCAGTACTTC	TRBV29-1	many	-	TRBJ2-5
CASSRIPSDEQYF	TGTGCCAGCAGTCGGATCCCCTCAGACGAGCAGTACTTC	TRBV28	-	-	TRBJ2-7
CSARGLAGPYNEQFF	TGCAGTGCTAGAGGACTAGCGGGACCCTACAATGAGCAGTTCTTC	TRBV20-1	-	TRBD2	TRBJ2-1
CASSQGVPAATYEQYF	TGCGCCAGCAGCCAAGGAGTCCCCGCGGCAACCTACGAGCAGTACTTC	TRBV4-3	-	-	TRBJ2-7
CSARTASGISTDTQYF	TGCAGTGCTAGGACGGCTAGCGGGATTAGCACAGATACGCAGTATTTT	TRBV20-1	-	TRBD2	TRBJ2-3
CASTQGVGGWTEAFF	TGCGCCAGTACACAGGGGGTCGGTGGGTGGACTGAAGCTTTCTTT	TRBV5-1	-	TRBD1	TRBJ1-1
CASSVDGSSPRAFF	TGTGCCAGCAGCGTAGACGGGAGTAGTCCGCGAGCTTTCTTT	TRBV9	-	-	TRBJ1-1
CASSGSEGNEQFF	TGTGCCAGCAGTGGATCAGAGGGCAATGAGCAGTTCTTC	TRBV6-4	few	-	TRBJ2-1
CASSPWGSSPDTQYF	TGTGCCAGCAGCCCGTGGGGGAGTAGCCCAGATACGCAGTATTTT	TRBV5-6	-	-	TRBJ2-3
CSAHGTSGNYNEQFF	TGCAGTGCCCACGGCACTAGCGGAAATTACAATGAGCAGTTCTTC	TRBV20-1	few	TRBD2	TRBJ2-1
CSVEGQLDPPYNEQFF	TGCAGCGTTGAAGGCCAACTAGACCCACCCTACAATGAGCAGTTCTTC	TRBV29-1	-	-	TRBJ2-1
CASRFSSGTDTQYF	TGTGCCAGCAGGTTCAGTAGCGGTACAGATACGCAGTATTTT	TRBV7-2	-	-	TRBJ2-3
CAIGLPQGNTDTQYF	TGTGCCATCGGCCTTCCACAGGGAAATACAGATACGCAGTATTTT	TRBV10-3	-	-	TRBJ2-3
CASSPRTSGNTDTQYF	TGTGCCAGCAGCCCCCGGACTAGCGGGAACACAGATACGCAGTATTTT	TRBV12-3/TRBV12-4	-	TRBD2	TRBJ2-3
CATLGGEGQYF	TGTGCCACGCTAGGAGGAGAGGGGCAGTATTTT	TRBV27	few	-	TRBJ2-3